The 19 T cell receptor beta chains presented below share a single source sample, sequenced in a study of blood T cell repertoires in COVID-19. Some clones are missing from TCRdb's copy, which holds only in-frame ones; the method was immunoSEQ multiplex PCR. The data hold approximately 290,000 clones, with about 90% observed a single time. Sequencing input: PBMCs or T cells enriched from blood (not recorded which). The receptors shown here come from a woman aged 18 to 35 with acute COVID-19.

The rearrangement uses TRBV3-1 (or the pseudogene TRBV3-2) and TRBJ1-2, with D unresolved. The germline CDR1 and CDR2 sequences are LGHDT and YNNKEL (reference sequence). Trimming took off 2 bases at V and 2 bases at J, with 9 bases between the two ends. The CDR3 loop spans 14 amino acids. The CDR3 DNA reads TGTGCCAGCAGCCAAAATACTCGGAACTATGGCTACACCTTC. Its translation: CASSQNTRNYGYTF.

The V gene is TRBV6-4, the J gene TRBJ1-6, with D perhaps matching TRBD1 (5 bases). CDR3 length: 16 residues. Trimming left V 2 bases short and J 0 bases short, with 8 bases between. Germline loops: CDR1 MRHNA, CDR2 SNTAGT. CDR3 residues: CASSDPDSSYNSPLHF. The CDR3 DNA is TGTGCCAGCAGTGACCCCGACAGCTCCTATAATTCACCCCTCCACTTT.

The chain recombines TRBV2 with TRBJ1-5; no clear D gene. The CDR3 contains 13 residues. Trimming stripped 6 bases from V and 5 bases from J, with 11 bases between. From germline, CDR1 is SNHLY and CDR2 FYNNEI. The CDR3, as DNA: TGTGCCAGCAGGTCGTTCGAGGATCAGCCCCAGCATTTT. It yields the protein CASRSFEDQPQHF.

The chain combines TRBV4-2 with TRBJ2-7, with a tentative D call TRBD2 (5 bases). Germline CDR1 reads LGHNA; CDR2 reads YNFKEQ. V was cut by 9 bases and J by 4 bases, with 22 bases left in between. The CDR3 length is 15 residues. The CDR3 sequence: CASNPGSPPQYEQYF. CDR3 nucleotide sequence: TGTGCCAGTAATCCGGGGAGCCCTCCCCAATACGAGCAGTACTTC.

V and J are TRBV4-1 and TRBJ2-2, with 7 bases aligning to TRBD2. The CDR3 runs 17 residues. CDR1 and CDR2 from the germline V gene are MGHRA and YSYEKL. Trimming at V came to 1 base and at J to 6 bases, leaving 11 bases not matched to a gene. The CDR3 spells CASSQGLAVPNAGELFF. The CDR3 DNA is TGCGCCAGCAGCCAAGGACTAGCAGTTCCCAACGCCGGGGAGCTGTTTTTT.

The chain carries TRBV21-1 and TRBJ1-6. TRBV21-1 is given as a pseudogene. The CDR3 is 19 residues long. The CDR3 region has the DNA TGTGCCAGCAGCAAAGGGGAGCCGGGCCCTAGCTCCTATAATTCACCCCTCCACTTT. This codes for CASSKGEPGPSSYNSPLHF.

The chain combines TRBV19 with TRBJ2-5, with D possibly TRBD1 on 7 matching bases. CDR1 and CDR2 (germline): LNHDA, SQIVND (reference sequence). The length of the CDR3 is 16 residues. The germline V and J ends were trimmed by 10 bases and 1 base, with 22 bases remaining between them. This CDR3 is CATDGGQGGLQETQYF. The CDR3 coding sequence is TGTGCCACCGATGGCGGGCAGGGGGGTCTCCAAGAGACCCAGTACTTC.

V and J are TRBV13 and TRBJ1-2; D is perhaps TRBD1 (5 bases). This CDR3 is built from 15 residues. Per the germline V gene, CDR1 is PRHDT and CDR2 is FYEKMQ (reference sequence). V was pared by 0 bases and J by 5 bases, with 13 bases between. The CDR3 DNA sequence: TGTGCCAGCAGCTTAGGAGACAGCCTGGGGTATGGCTACACCTTC. Protein product: CASSLGDSLGYGYTF.

The rearrangement links TRBV5-1 to TRBJ1-1, with D unclear. From germline, CDR1 is SGHRS and CDR2 YFSETQ. This CDR3 has 14 amino acids. V lost 4 bases and J 8 bases, leaving 18 bases between the germline ends. The CDR3 is CASSVDYASGEAFF. The CDR3 nucleotides are TGCGCCAGCAGCGTGGACTACGCGTCCGGGGAAGCTTTCTTT.

A few counts support this clone. This rearrangement joins TRBV6-5 to TRBJ1-1; D might be TRBD1 (5 bases). The germline CDR1 and CDR2 sequences are MNHEY and SVGAGI. Trimming removed 2 bases from V and 3 bases from J, with 7 bases in between. CDR3 length: 13 amino acids. The CDR3 DNA reads as TGTGCCAGCAGTTACGGAGGGGACACTGAAGCTTTCTTT. Amino acids: CASSYGGDTEAFF.

J is TRBJ2-7 and V is TRBV14, with 8 positions matching TRBD2. Germline CDR1 reads SGHDN; CDR2 reads FVKESK. J lost 6 bases, V lost 1 base, and 5 bases had no gene match. The CDR3 length is 14 residues. The CDR3 nucleotides are TGTGCCAGCAGCCAAGCAGGACTAGCTAGCGAGCAGTACTTC. Its translation is CASSQAGLASEQYF.

The V and J genes are TRBV19 and TRBJ1-5; 7 bases agree with TRBD1. The V gene end was trimmed by 5 bases and the J gene end by 5 bases; junction bases not matched to a gene: 9. This CDR3 is built from 15 residues. Germline CDR1 LNHDA, CDR2 SQIVND (reference sequence). In nucleotides, the CDR3 is TGTGCCAGTAGTCCCCAGGGACAGAGGTATCAGCCCCAGCATTTT. Its protein product is CASSPQGQRYQPQHF.

V is TRBV30 and J is TRBJ2-1, with 13 bases that match TRBD2. Germline CDR1 reads GTSNPN; CDR2 reads SVGIG (reference sequence). Trimming at V came to 4 bases and at J to 1 base, leaving 10 bases not matched to a gene. The CDR3 spans 18 residues. The CDR3 protein is CAWTRSRTSGRSYNEQFF. DNA of the CDR3: TGTGCCTGGACCAGATCGAGGACTAGCGGGAGATCCTACAATGAGCAGTTCTTC.

The J gene is TRBJ2-7, the V gene TRBV29-1; D may be TRBD1 (5 bases). Trimming left V 0 bases short and J 3 bases short, with 9 bases between. The CDR3 spans 13 residues. CDR1 and CDR2 from the germline V gene are SQVTM and ANQGSEA. CDR3 nucleotides: TGCAGCGTTGAAGAAGGCAGGGACTACGAGCAGTACTTC. Translation gives CSVEEGRDYEQYF.

The V gene is TRBV27, the J gene TRBJ1-2; D gene ambiguous. The CDR3 spans 14 residues. The V end was cut by 3 bases, the J end by 8 bases, with 16 bases between. From germline, CDR1 is MNHEY and CDR2 SMNVEV (reference sequence). CDR3 amino acids: CASSFLLTPRGYTF. The DNA for the CDR3 is TGTGCCAGCAGTTTCCTACTGACTCCGAGGGGCTACACCTTC.

The chain links TRBV5-1 to TRBJ2-1, with TRBD1 matching 8 bases. The germline CDR1 and CDR2 sequences are SGHRS and YFSETQ. This CDR3 is built from 15 residues. V was pared by 5 bases and J by 11 bases, with 15 bases of the junction left unmatched. The CDR3, as DNA: TGCGCCAGCAGTTCCAGGGGGCTAGGGGACCCCAAGCAGTTCTTC. It yields the protein CASSSRGLGDPKQFF.

The chain uses TRBV5-1 and TRBJ1-1; D not resolved. The CDR3 spans 13 residues. Trimming left V 1 base short and J 7 bases short, with 11 bases between. Germline CDR1 is SGHRS and CDR2 is YFSETQ. The CDR3 loop is CASSLSAAVEAFF. As DNA, the CDR3 is TGCGCCAGCAGCTTGAGCGCGGCCGTTGAAGCTTTCTTT.

J is TRBJ2-1 and V is TRBV9; the match to TRBD2 covers 11 bases. From germline, CDR1 is SGDLS and CDR2 YYNGEE. The ends lost 3 bases at V and 4 bases at J; junction bases unmatched: 9. The CDR3 length is 17 residues. CDR3: CASSDQLAGERYNEQFF. The CDR3 coding sequence is TGTGCCAGCAGCGATCAACTAGCGGGAGAGAGGTACAATGAGCAGTTCTTC.

V gene TRBV28 combines with J gene TRBJ2-7; 9 bases agree with TRBD1. Germline V gene sequence: CDR1 MDHEN, CDR2 SYDVKM. With 6 bases clipped from V and 3 bases from J, the junction kept 12 bases outside the gene matches. The CDR3 contains 16 residues. CDR3 in DNA: TGTGCCAGCAGCTCCTCCCCCGGGACAGGGCGCTACGAGCAGTACTTC. As protein: CASSSSPGTGRYEQYF.